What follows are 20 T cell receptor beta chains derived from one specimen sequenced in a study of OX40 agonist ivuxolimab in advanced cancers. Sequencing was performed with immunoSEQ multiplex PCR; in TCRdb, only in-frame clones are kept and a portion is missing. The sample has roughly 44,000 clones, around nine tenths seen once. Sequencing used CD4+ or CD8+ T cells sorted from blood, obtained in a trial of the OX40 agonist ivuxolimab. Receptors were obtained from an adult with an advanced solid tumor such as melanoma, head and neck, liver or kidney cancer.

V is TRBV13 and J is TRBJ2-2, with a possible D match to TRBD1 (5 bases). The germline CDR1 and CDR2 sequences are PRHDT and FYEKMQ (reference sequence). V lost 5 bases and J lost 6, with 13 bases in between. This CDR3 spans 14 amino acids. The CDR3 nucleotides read TGTGCCAGCAGCGCTGTGACAGTACCCGGGGAGCTGTTTTTT. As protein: CASSAVTVPGELFF.

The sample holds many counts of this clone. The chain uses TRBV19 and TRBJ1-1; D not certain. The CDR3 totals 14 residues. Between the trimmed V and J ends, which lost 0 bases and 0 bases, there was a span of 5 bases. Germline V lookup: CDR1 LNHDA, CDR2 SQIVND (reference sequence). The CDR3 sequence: CASSIDGMNTEAFF. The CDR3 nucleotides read TGTGCCAGTAGTATAGACGGAATGAACACTGAAGCTTTCTTT.

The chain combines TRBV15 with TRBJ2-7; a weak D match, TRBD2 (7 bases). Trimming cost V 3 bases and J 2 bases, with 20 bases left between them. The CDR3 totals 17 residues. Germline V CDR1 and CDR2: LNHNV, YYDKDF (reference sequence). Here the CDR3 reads CATSSSQGLAATYEQYF. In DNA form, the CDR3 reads TGTGCCACCAGCAGTTCCCAGGGGCTAGCGGCCACCTACGAGCAGTACTTC. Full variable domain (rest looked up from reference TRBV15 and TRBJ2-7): DAMVIQNPRYQVTQFGKPVTLSCSQTLNHNVMYWYQQKSSQAPKLLFHYYDKDFNNEADTPDNFQSRRPNTSFCFLDIRSPGLGDTAMYLCATSSSQGLAATYEQYFGPGTRLTVT.

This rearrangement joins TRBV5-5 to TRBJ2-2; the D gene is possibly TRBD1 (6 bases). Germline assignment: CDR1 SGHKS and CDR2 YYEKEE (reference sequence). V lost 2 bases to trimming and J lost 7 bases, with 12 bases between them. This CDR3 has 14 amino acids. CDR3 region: CASSFPGADGELFF. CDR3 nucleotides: TGTGCCAGCAGCTTTCCAGGGGCGGACGGGGAGCTGTTTTTT. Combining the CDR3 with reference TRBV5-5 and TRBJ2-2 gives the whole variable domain DAGVTQSPTHLIKTRGQQVTLRCSPISGHKSVSWYQQVLGQGPQFIFQYYEKEERGRGNFPDRFSARQFPNYSSELNVNALLLGDSALYLCASSFPGADGELFFGEGSRLTVL.

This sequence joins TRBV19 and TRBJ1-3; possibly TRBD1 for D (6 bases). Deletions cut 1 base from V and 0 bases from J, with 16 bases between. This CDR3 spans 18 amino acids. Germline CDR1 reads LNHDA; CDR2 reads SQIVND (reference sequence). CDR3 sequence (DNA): TGTGCCAGTAGTATAGGGCGGGACATGCGGAACTCTGGAAACACCATATATTTT. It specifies CASSIGRDMRNSGNTIYF.

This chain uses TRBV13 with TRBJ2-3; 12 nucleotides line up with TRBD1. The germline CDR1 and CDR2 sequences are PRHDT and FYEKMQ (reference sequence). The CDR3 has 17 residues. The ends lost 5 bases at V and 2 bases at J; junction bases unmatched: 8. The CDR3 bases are TGTGCCAGCAGCCTACCCGGGACAGGGGGCTTCACAGATACGCAGTATTTT. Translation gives CASSLPGTGGFTDTQYF.

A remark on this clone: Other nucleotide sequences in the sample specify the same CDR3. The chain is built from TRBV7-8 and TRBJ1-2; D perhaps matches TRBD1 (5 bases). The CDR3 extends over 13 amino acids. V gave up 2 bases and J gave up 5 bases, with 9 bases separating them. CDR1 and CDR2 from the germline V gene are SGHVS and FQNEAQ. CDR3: CASSLNSGYGYTF. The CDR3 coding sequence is TGTGCCAGCAGCTTAAATTCAGGGTATGGCTACACCTTC.

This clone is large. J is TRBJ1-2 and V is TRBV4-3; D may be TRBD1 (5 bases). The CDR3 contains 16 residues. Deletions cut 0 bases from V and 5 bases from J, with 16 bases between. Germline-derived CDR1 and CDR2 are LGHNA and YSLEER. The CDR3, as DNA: TGCGCCAGCAGCCAAGATAGGGGCCGGGCCCTGTATGGCTACACCTTC. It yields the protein CASSQDRGRALYGYTF.

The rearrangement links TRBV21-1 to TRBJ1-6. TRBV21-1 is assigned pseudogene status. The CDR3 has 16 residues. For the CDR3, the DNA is TGTGCCAGCAGCAAACCCCCTGGACGGCGCTCAACACCCCTCCACTTT. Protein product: CASSKPPGRRSTPLHF.

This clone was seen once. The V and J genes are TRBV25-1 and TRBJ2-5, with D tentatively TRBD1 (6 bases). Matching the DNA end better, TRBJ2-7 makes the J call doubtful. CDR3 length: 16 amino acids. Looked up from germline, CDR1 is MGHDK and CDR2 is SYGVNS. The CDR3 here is CASSGPRDTGRYEQYF. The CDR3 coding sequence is TGTGCCAGCAGTGGCCCCCGGGACACAGGTCGTTACGAGCAGTACTTC.

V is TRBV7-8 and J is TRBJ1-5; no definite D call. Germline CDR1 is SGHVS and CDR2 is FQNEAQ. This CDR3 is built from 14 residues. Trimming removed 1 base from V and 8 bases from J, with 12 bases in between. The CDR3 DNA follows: TGTGCCAGCAGCTTAGGGAGGGTCATTGAGCCCCAGCATTTT. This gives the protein CASSLGRVIEPQHF.

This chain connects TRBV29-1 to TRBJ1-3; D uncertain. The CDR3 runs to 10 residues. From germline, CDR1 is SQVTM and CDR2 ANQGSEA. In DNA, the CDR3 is TGCATGAGCTCTGGAAACACCATATATTTT. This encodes CMSSGNTIYF.

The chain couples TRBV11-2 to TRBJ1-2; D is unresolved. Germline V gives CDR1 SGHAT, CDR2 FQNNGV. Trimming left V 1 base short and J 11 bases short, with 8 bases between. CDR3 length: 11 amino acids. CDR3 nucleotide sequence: TGTGCCAGCAGCTTAGCGTGGTTTTACACCTTC. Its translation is CASSLAWFYTF. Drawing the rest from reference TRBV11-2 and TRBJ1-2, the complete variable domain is EAGVAQSPRYKIIEKRQSVAFWCNPISGHATLYWYQQILGQGPKLLIQFQNNGVVDDSQLPKDRFSAERLKGVDSTLKIQPAKLEDSAVYLCASSLAWFYTFGSGTRLTVV.

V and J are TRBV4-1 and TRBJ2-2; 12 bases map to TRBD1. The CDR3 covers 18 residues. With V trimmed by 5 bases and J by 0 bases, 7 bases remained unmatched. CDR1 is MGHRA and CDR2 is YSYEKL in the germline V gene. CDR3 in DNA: TGCGCCAGCAGCGAAACCGGGACAGGGGGCCCGAACACCGGGGAGCTGTTTTTT. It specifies CASSETGTGGPNTGELFF.

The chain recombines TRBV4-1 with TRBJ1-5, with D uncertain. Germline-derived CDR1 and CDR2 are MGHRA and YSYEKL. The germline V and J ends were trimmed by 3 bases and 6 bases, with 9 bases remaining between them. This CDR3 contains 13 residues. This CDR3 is CASSHYAGQPQHF. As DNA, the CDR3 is TGCGCCAGCAGCCATTATGCGGGTCAGCCCCAGCATTTT.

CDR3: CASSEVGFDNYGYTF. CDR3 coding DNA: TGTGCCAGCAGTGAAGTTGGGTTCGATAACTATGGCTACACCTTC. The chain has TRBV6-1 and TRBJ1-2; D is unclear. There are 15 residues in the CDR3. In germline, CDR1 is MNHNS, CDR2 SASEGT. V was cut by 1 base and J by 1 base, with 10 bases left in between.

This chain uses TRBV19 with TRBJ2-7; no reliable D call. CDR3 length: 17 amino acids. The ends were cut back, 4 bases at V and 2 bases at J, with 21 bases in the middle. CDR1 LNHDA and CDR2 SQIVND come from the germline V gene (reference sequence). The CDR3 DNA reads TGTGCCAGTAGTAACCCCGCCGGTAGGCAGACCCCCTACGAGCAGTACTTC. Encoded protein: CASSNPAGRQTPYEQYF. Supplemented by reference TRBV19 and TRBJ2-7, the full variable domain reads DGGITQSPKYLFRKEGQNVTLSCEQNLNHDAMYWYRQDPGQGLRLIYYSQIVNDFQKGDIAEGYSVSREKKESFPLTVTSAQKNPTAFYLCASSNPAGRQTPYEQYFGPGTRLTVT.

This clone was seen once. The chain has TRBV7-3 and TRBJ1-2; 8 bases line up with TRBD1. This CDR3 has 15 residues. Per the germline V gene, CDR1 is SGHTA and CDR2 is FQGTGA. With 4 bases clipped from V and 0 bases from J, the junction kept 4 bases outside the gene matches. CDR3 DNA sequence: TGTGCCAGCAGCTCCGGACAGGGACCTAACTATGGCTACACCTTC. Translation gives CASSSGQGPNYGYTF.

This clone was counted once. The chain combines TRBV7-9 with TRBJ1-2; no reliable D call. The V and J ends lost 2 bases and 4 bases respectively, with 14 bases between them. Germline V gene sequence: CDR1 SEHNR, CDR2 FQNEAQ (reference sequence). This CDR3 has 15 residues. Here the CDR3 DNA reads TGTGCCAGCAGCTTACCGGGCCCAGAATTCTATGGCTACACCTTC. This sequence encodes CASSLPGPEFYGYTF.

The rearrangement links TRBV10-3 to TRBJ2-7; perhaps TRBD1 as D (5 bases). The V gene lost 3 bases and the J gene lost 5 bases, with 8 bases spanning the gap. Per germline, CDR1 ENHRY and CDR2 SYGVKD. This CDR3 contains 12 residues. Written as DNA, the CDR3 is TGTGCCATCAGTGACAGGGAAAACGAGCAGTACTTC. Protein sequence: CAISDRENEQYF.